These T cell receptor beta chains were read from a single sample in a study of beta chain features in type 1 diabetes. Using immunoSEQ multiplex PCR, the repertoire was profiled, and TCRdb retains in-frame clones only, with some absent. Seen here are under 800,000 clones, roughly 15% observed once, and the top ten hold approximately 0.087%. The specimen was naive CD4+ T cells from blood. The receptor source for this set is a man aged 18 to 35 in good health. CDR3s include the opening cysteine and the closing phenylalanine or tryptophan.

TRBV7-3	CASSKGQGQYF
TRBV7-9	CASSLLPRLAYNEQFF
TRBV9	CASSVRGVSGNTIYF
TRBV5-1	CASSLGYRTEAFF
TRBV4-1	CASSRLAGQETQYF
TRBV5-4	CASSLRIQETQYF
TRBV6-4	CASSDSPSSSYGYTF
TRBV25-1	CASTLTGVNEKLFF
TRBV5-4	CAWGGNMENSPLHF
TRBV10-3	CAISESEQAGQRGTGELFF
TRBV11-2	CASSSRQQETQYF
TRBV5-4	CASSTGLAKNIQYF
TRBV7-9	CASSPQVGNEQFF
TRBV29-1	CSVEDGRGLAKNIQYF
TRBV7-2	CASSSVAVYTDTQYF
TRBV5-6	CASSLVNQRPSTDTQYF
TRBV18	CASSGQEGSGYTF
TRBV7-9	CASSRDTYGYTF
TRBV6-5	CASSYGSYGYTF
TRBV28	CASSFYPDTQYF
TRBV18	CASSPPAVNTEAFF
TRBV6-5	CASRRDSSYNSPLHF
TRBV7-7	CASSLDANQPQHF
TRBV6-5	CASWAGVPREQYF
TRBV9	CASSVVGGPQYF
TRBV5-1	CASSLGVTSSGANVLTF
TRBV9	CASSTTGTVNSPLHF
TRBV5-6	CASRKGLISQPQHF
TRBV20-1	CSATRLTEAFF
TRBV2	CASSETTSTDTQYF
TRBV28	CASSLLVTEAFF
TRBV7-9	CASSFQGSGTDTQYF
TRBV9	CASSPRTGGESGELFF
TRBV5-1	CASSSLPQSTVAYGYTF
TRBV4-1	CASSPSIGPQGTQYF
TRBV25-1	CASSSGGNGYTF
TRBV5-1	CASSSGGGVPNEQFF
TRBV4-3	CASSPGGLAHEQFF
TRBV7-9	CASSSLPIGGLFF
TRBV7-2	CASSGDRGSSYEQYF
TRBV19	CASTQGHGYTF
TRBV28	CASSRDRSGGNTIYF
TRBV2	CASSGGTGGNQPQHF
TRBV6-5	CASSLPGGEQYF
TRBV2	CASRQTEGGYTF
TRBV5-4	CASSNGTKNEKLFF
TRBV7-9	CASSLDTLGQASRTQYF
TRBV29-1	CSVGGYYGYTF
TRBV7-9	CASSSNTGGYTF
TRBV9	CASSASRGRWQETQYF
TRBV11-2	CASSLKGTEAFF